This T cell receptor (beta chain) was recovered during a study of a mutant IDH1 vaccine in newly diagnosed glioma. Study-level information: Treated individuals were roughly 62% male and roughly 40% female, averaging about 37 years of age.

The CDR3 runs to 14 residues. The V and J ends lost 2 bases and 6 bases respectively, with 11 bases between them. CDR1 and CDR2 from the germline V gene are SEHNR and FQNEAQ (reference sequence). Time point in this sample: week 11, during vaccination. Vaccination used 300 ug of mutant IDH1 20-mer peptide per dose, with topical imiquimod. Note on this clone: Its specificity is unknown.

Here immunoSEQ multiplex PCR was the method, and the copy in TCRdb shows in-frame clones only, minus some. The sample has 110,000 or so clones, under 90% seen once; the top ten hold 0.5% to 0.65%. The chain links TRBV7-9 to TRBJ1-5; D gene ambiguous. Sample: PBMCs, taken from a glioma patient whose treatment included an IDH1 peptide vaccine. The sequence was obtained from a woman aged 50 to 60 with glioma. CDR3 DNA: TGTGCCAGCAGCTTATCTGGGTTTGGTCAGCCCCAGCATTTT. Translated, it gives CASSLSGFGQPQHF.